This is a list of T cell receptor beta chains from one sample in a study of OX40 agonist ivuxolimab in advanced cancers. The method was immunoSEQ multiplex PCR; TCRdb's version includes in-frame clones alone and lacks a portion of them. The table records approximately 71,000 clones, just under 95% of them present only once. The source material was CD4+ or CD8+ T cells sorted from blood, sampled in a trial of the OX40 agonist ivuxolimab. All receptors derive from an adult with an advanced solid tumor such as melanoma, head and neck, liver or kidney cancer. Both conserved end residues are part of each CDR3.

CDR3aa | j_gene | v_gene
CAINQVASYEQYF | TRBJ2-7 | TRBV10-3
CASSPTTRGKLNEQFF | TRBJ2-1 | TRBV11-2
CASSLGLAGPGELFF | TRBJ2-2 | TRBV5-1
CASRGGQISQETQYF | TRBJ2-5 | TRBV28
CASSLPMGRRAYEQYF | TRBJ2-7 | TRBV7-9
CASSQDGTEDYNQPQHF | TRBJ1-5 | TRBV4-1
CASSQAGTGSGYTF | TRBJ1-2 | TRBV4-3
CASSRSGSVYNEQFF | TRBJ2-1 | TRBV7-7
CASSQSTGVDTQYF | TRBJ2-3 | TRBV7-9
CASSAMVAGELFF | TRBJ2-2 | TRBV25-1
CASSSPGGANYGYTF | TRBJ1-2 | TRBV5-6
CAIASGTGEETQYF | TRBJ2-5 | TRBV15
CASSLGLSGTGGDTDTQYF | TRBJ2-3 | TRBV5-6
CASSQDHGRDQRYNEQFF | TRBJ2-1 | TRBV4-3
CATTPDGTSTEAFF | TRBJ1-1 | TRBV6-5
CAWSPTVYNEQFF | TRBJ2-1 | TRBV30
CASSLRRGASDTEAFF | TRBJ1-1 | TRBV28
CASSTTSGGPSYEQYF | TRBJ2-7 | TRBV19
CASSQDGAGESSYEQYF | TRBJ2-7 | TRBV4-3
CASRQGGRGYTF | TRBJ1-2 | TRBV6-1
CASSLVAGGFPDTQYF | TRBJ2-3 | TRBV11-2
CASSNWGEGNIQYF | TRBJ2-4 | TRBV19
CASSYYSSSYNEQFF | TRBJ2-1 | TRBV6-5
CASSSGQGAYEQYF | TRBJ2-7 | TRBV27
CASSQEQGVKHNEQFF | TRBJ2-1 | TRBV4-3
CASTHGTTRETQYF | TRBJ2-5 | TRBV6-5
CASSWGGGDNQPQHF | TRBJ1-5 | TRBV7-9
CASSKTDNYGYTF | TRBJ1-2 | TRBV4-1
CSVYGAVNYGYTF | TRBJ1-2 | TRBV29-1
CASSSRGSGAFEQYF | TRBJ2-7 | TRBV7-8
CATMGPGSNQPQHF | TRBJ1-5 | TRBV27
CASMVGQSSNEKLFF | TRBJ1-4 | TRBV2
CASSEWDAGSYEQYF | TRBJ2-7 | TRBV2
CASSFLGQGGADTQYF | TRBJ2-3 | TRBV28
CASSEGTWGVNQPQHF | TRBJ1-5 | TRBV6-1
CASSVAGGAGNTIYF | TRBJ1-3 | TRBV9
CASSAAYSNQPQHF | TRBJ1-5 | TRBV7-9
CASFDRVGGYTF | TRBJ1-2 | TRBV6-4
CASSSTDTQYF | TRBJ2-3 | TRBV27
CASSSTGQVYEQYF | TRBJ2-7 | TRBV6-5
CASSKEGLGAGPNEKLFF | TRBJ1-4 | TRBV21-1
CASSTNYGYTF | TRBJ1-2 | TRBV6-1
CASSLGGREYEQYF | TRBJ2-7 | TRBV27